This T cell receptor beta chain stems from a study of circulating tumor DNA in untreated peripheral T-cell lymphoma. Study findings and constraints: Tumor-specific clonotypes: identified in approximately 73% of patients, about 84% of baseline tissues.

V was trimmed by 6 bases and J by 2 bases, leaving 10 bases between them. The CDR3 totals 14 residues. Tumor tissue was collected at baseline, before treatment began. On this clone: Its antigen is unidentified.

Clones were read by immunoSEQ multiplex PCR, and TCRdb kept only the in-frame ones, dropping some. The sample lists about 300 clones, 85% seen once, with 85% to 90% in the top ten. Sequencing was performed on tumor tissue. The chain has TRBV7-1 and TRBJ2-2, with unresolved D. TRBV7-1 is designated an ORF whose function remains uncertain. The clonotype originates from a human donor with peripheral T-cell lymphoma. DNA of the CDR3: TGTGCCAGCAGATTGAGCCCCAACACCGGGGAGCTGTTTTTT. Its translation is CASRLSPNTGELFF.